This T cell receptor beta chain was recorded in a study of cytomegalovirus exposure and HLA in healthy donors. General study results and limits: Several of the most significant clusters appeared, in a later analysis, to be linked to common viral pathogens. Excluded: some indistinguishable V segments such as TRBV6-2 and TRBV6-3. Sequencing depth roughly uniform across donors was assumed in presence/absence analyses.

V was clipped by 0 bases and J by 8 bases, with 18 bases between them. The CDR3 runs to 16 residues. Germline assignment: CDR1 SGDLS and CDR2 YYNGEE. As regards this clone: What it binds is not known.

60 Vbeta and 13 Jbeta primers were used in PCR. Using immunoSEQ multiplex PCR, the repertoire was profiled, and TCRdb retains in-frame clones only, with some absent. The sample yields over 70,000 clones, around three quarters seen once. This TCR came from a male donor in good health and CMV-seronegative. The V call is TRBV9, the J call TRBJ2-1, with D possibly TRBD2 on 5 matching bases. Sequencing was done on a sample of PBMCs. The CDR3 is CASSVEGVGREDEQFF. In DNA form, the CDR3 reads TGTGCCAGCAGCGTAGAAGGAGTGGGGAGAGAAGATGAGCAGTTCTTC.